These T cell receptor beta chains were read from a single sample in a study of type 1 and type 2 diabetes patients. TCRdb reanalysed the multiplex PCR reads using MiXCR and keeps one entry per CDR3 protein. The sample has about 270,000 distinct CDR3 sequences; roughly 48% are singletons. Material: peripheral blood mononuclear cells (PBMCs). The receptor source for this set is a man aged 18 to 29 with type 2 diabetes. Both conserved end residues are part of each CDR3. D genes are given only for firm matches. Only some rows state a clone size, as once, few, many or a class for expanded clones.

d_call: TRBD2
j_call: TRBJ2-2
v_call: TRBV2
clone_size: -
cdr3_aa: CASSRTSLGTGELFF
cdr3_nt: TGTGCCAGCAGCAGGACTAGCTTAGGCACCGGGGAGCTGTTTTTT

d_call: TRBD1
j_call: TRBJ2-7
v_call: TRBV27
clone_size: -
cdr3_aa: CASSLVGTGYEQYF
cdr3_nt: TGTGCCAGCAGTTTAGTAGGGACAGGGTACGAGCAGTACTTC

d_call: -
j_call: TRBJ2-7
v_call: TRBV10-3
clone_size: -
cdr3_aa: CAISEFTGATYEQYF
cdr3_nt: TGTGCCATCAGTGAGTTCACAGGCGCCACCTACGAGCAGTACTTC

d_call: -
j_call: TRBJ2-1
v_call: TRBV29-1
clone_size: -
cdr3_aa: CSVVGKNLNEQFF
cdr3_nt: TGCAGCGTTGTTGGGAAGAACCTCAATGAGCAGTTCTTC

d_call: -
j_call: TRBJ2-5
v_call: TRBV29-1
clone_size: -
cdr3_aa: CRAQGIGQETQYF
cdr3_nt: TGCAGGGCTCAAGGGATCGGTCAAGAGACCCAGTACTTC

d_call: TRBD1
j_call: TRBJ1-1
v_call: TRBV6-5
clone_size: few
cdr3_aa: CASTTLGQGVNTEAFF
cdr3_nt: TGTGCCAGCACTACCCTAGGACAGGGGGTAAACACTGAAGCTTTCTTT

d_call: -
j_call: TRBJ2-5
v_call: TRBV5-1
clone_size: -
cdr3_aa: CASSLGVFETQYF
cdr3_nt: TGCGCCAGCAGCTTGGGGGTTTTCGAGACCCAGTACTTC

d_call: -
j_call: TRBJ2-2
v_call: TRBV9
clone_size: -
cdr3_aa: CASSVEADAGELFF
cdr3_nt: TGTGCCAGCAGCGTAGAGGCGGACGCCGGGGAGCTGTTTTTT

d_call: TRBD1
j_call: TRBJ2-7
v_call: TRBV20-1
clone_size: -
cdr3_aa: CSAASLPRGRLTYEQYF
cdr3_nt: TGCAGTGCGGCGTCACTACCGAGGGGGCGCCTAACCTACGAGCAGTACTTC

d_call: -
j_call: TRBJ1-2
v_call: TRBV24-1
clone_size: few
cdr3_aa: CATSDPGRGAGGYTF
cdr3_nt: TGTGCCACCAGTGACCCCGGGAGGGGCGCGGGCGGCTACACCTTC

d_call: -
j_call: TRBJ1-1
v_call: TRBV7-9
clone_size: -
cdr3_aa: CASSFAAIEAFF
cdr3_nt: TGTGCCAGCAGCTTCGCAGCAATAGAAGCTTTCTTT

d_call: -
j_call: TRBJ1-6
v_call: TRBV19
clone_size: -
cdr3_aa: CASSIGLHETYNSPLHF
cdr3_nt: TGTGCCAGTAGTATCGGTCTACATGAGACCTATAATTCACCCCTCCACTTT

d_call: -
j_call: TRBJ1-6
v_call: TRBV2
clone_size: many
cdr3_aa: CASRDGRNSPLHF
cdr3_nt: TGTGCCAGCAGGGACGGGAGGAATTCACCCCTCCACTTT

d_call: TRBD1
j_call: TRBJ2-7
v_call: TRBV27
clone_size: few
cdr3_aa: CASSLSRTGASYEQYF
cdr3_nt: TGTGCCAGCAGTTTATCCCGGACAGGGGCTTCCTACGAGCAGTACTTC

d_call: TRBD1
j_call: TRBJ1-2
v_call: TRBV28
clone_size: -
cdr3_aa: CASSLWAGGGNYGYTF
cdr3_nt: TGTGCCAGCAGTTTATGGGCAGGGGGAGGTAACTATGGCTACACCTTC

d_call: TRBD2
j_call: TRBJ2-7
v_call: TRBV29-1
clone_size: few
cdr3_aa: CSGRTSGSLEQYF
cdr3_nt: TGCAGCGGGCGGACTAGCGGGAGTCTCGAGCAGTACTTC

d_call: TRBD1
j_call: TRBJ1-5
v_call: TRBV19
clone_size: few
cdr3_aa: CASSIGQADPQHF
cdr3_nt: TGTGCCAGTAGTATTGGACAGGCGGATCCCCAGCATTTT

d_call: -
j_call: TRBJ1-2
v_call: TRBV7-9
clone_size: -
cdr3_aa: CASSPPLITGYTF
cdr3_nt: TGTGCCAGCAGCCCACCTCTTATAACCGGCTACACCTTC

d_call: TRBD1
j_call: TRBJ1-4
v_call: TRBV15
clone_size: many
cdr3_aa: CATSHSQGAKEKLFF
cdr3_nt: TGTGCCACCAGCCACAGTCAGGGGGCTAAGGAAAAACTGTTTTTT

d_call: -
j_call: TRBJ1-1
v_call: TRBV4-1
clone_size: few
cdr3_aa: CASSQVGDRNTEAFF
cdr3_nt: TGCGCCAGCAGCCAAGTCGGGGATAGGAACACTGAAGCTTTCTTT

d_call: -
j_call: TRBJ2-7
v_call: TRBV7-2
clone_size: -
cdr3_aa: CASSRPGYEQYF
cdr3_nt: TGTGCCAGCAGCAGACCTGGCTACGAGCAGTACTTC

d_call: -
j_call: TRBJ1-5
v_call: TRBV6-5
clone_size: few
cdr3_aa: CASSYRVGETQHF
cdr3_nt: TGTGCCAGCAGTTACCGCGTTGGGGAAACCCAGCATTTT

d_call: -
j_call: TRBJ1-4
v_call: TRBV19
clone_size: -
cdr3_aa: CASTRGGSNEKLFF
cdr3_nt: TGTGCCAGCACACGCGGGGGGTCGAATGAAAAACTGTTTTTT

d_call: -
j_call: TRBJ2-3
v_call: TRBV2
clone_size: many
cdr3_aa: CASRDSTDTQYF
cdr3_nt: TGTGCCAGCAGGGACAGCACAGATACGCAGTATTTT

d_call: -
j_call: TRBJ1-5
v_call: TRBV7-8
clone_size: -
cdr3_aa: CASSLKVLDQPQHF
cdr3_nt: TGTGCCAGCAGCTTAAAGGTTCTGGATCAGCCCCAGCATTTT

d_call: -
j_call: TRBJ2-5
v_call: TRBV7-2
clone_size: -
cdr3_aa: CASSSPQGETQYF
cdr3_nt: TGTGCCAGCAGCTCCCCACAGGGAGAGACCCAGTACTTC

d_call: TRBD2
j_call: TRBJ2-1
v_call: TRBV19
clone_size: few
cdr3_aa: CASSESGIAGGNEQFF
cdr3_nt: TGCGCCAGCAGTGAGTCGGGGATAGCGGGGGGCAATGAGCAGTTCTTC

d_call: -
j_call: TRBJ1-6
v_call: TRBV19
clone_size: -
cdr3_aa: CASRTKSGGSSYNSPLHF
cdr3_nt: TGTGCCAGTAGAACCAAAAGCGGGGGGAGCTCCTATAATTCACCCCTCCACTTT

d_call: -
j_call: TRBJ2-7
v_call: TRBV7-9
clone_size: -
cdr3_aa: CASSLQSTSSYEQYF
cdr3_nt: TGTGCCAGCAGCCTACAGTCGACGAGCTCCTACGAGCAGTACTTC

d_call: TRBD2
j_call: TRBJ2-1
v_call: TRBV27
clone_size: -
cdr3_aa: CASSSRTSAVNEQFF
cdr3_nt: TGTGCCAGCAGTTCCCGGACTAGCGCTGTCAATGAGCAGTTCTTC

d_call: TRBD2
j_call: TRBJ2-5
v_call: TRBV7-2
clone_size: -
cdr3_aa: CASSPGLAGVESQETQYF
cdr3_nt: TGTGCCAGCAGCCCAGGACTAGCGGGAGTAGAAAGCCAAGAGACCCAGTACTTC

d_call: -
j_call: TRBJ2-1
v_call: TRBV18
clone_size: -
cdr3_aa: CASSPGAYNEQFF
cdr3_nt: TGTGCCAGCTCACCAGGGGCCTACAATGAGCAGTTCTTC

d_call: -
j_call: TRBJ1-4
v_call: TRBV11-2
clone_size: -
cdr3_aa: CASSLGLYPTNEKLFF
cdr3_nt: TGTGCCAGCAGTCTGGGACTGTACCCAACTAATGAAAAACTGTTTTTT

d_call: -
j_call: TRBJ1-6
v_call: TRBV7-8
clone_size: many
cdr3_aa: CASSLLGNSPLHF
cdr3_nt: TGTGCCAGCAGCTTATTGGGAAATTCACCCCTCCACTTT

d_call: TRBD1
j_call: TRBJ1-4
v_call: TRBV12-3/TRBV12-4
clone_size: -
cdr3_aa: CASSSTGTGSTEKLFF
cdr3_nt: TGTGCCAGCAGTTCGACAGGGACCGGGTCGACTGAAAAACTGTTTTTT

d_call: -
j_call: TRBJ2-3
v_call: TRBV10-3
clone_size: few
cdr3_aa: CAIGTDSGTDTQYF
cdr3_nt: TGTGCCATCGGAACCGACAGTGGCACAGATACGCAGTATTTT

d_call: -
j_call: TRBJ2-4
v_call: TRBV2
clone_size: few
cdr3_aa: CASGDQNIQYF
cdr3_nt: TGTGCCAGCGGTGACCAAAACATTCAGTACTTC

d_call: TRBD2
j_call: TRBJ2-5
v_call: TRBV2
clone_size: few
cdr3_aa: CASSESGLGGETQYF
cdr3_nt: TGTGCCAGCAGTGAGTCGGGACTAGGAGGAGAGACCCAGTACTTC

d_call: TRBD1
j_call: TRBJ2-7
v_call: TRBV15
clone_size: -
cdr3_aa: CATSREGQSYEQYF
cdr3_nt: TGTGCCACCAGCAGAGAGGGACAGTCCTACGAGCAGTACTTC

d_call: -
j_call: TRBJ2-1
v_call: TRBV7-7
clone_size: -
cdr3_aa: CASSFDGSEQFF
cdr3_nt: TGTGCCAGCAGCTTTGACGGTAGTGAGCAGTTCTTC

d_call: -
j_call: TRBJ1-2
v_call: TRBV7-8
clone_size: -
cdr3_aa: CASSLNRDYGYTF
cdr3_nt: TGCGCCAGCAGCCTGAACAGGGACTATGGCTACACCTTC

d_call: -
j_call: TRBJ1-1
v_call: TRBV7-2
clone_size: once
cdr3_aa: CASSRRGNTEAFF
cdr3_nt: TGTGCCAGCAGCCGGAGGGGGAACACTGAAGCTTTCTTT

d_call: -
j_call: TRBJ2-7
v_call: TRBV19
clone_size: many
cdr3_aa: CASSISGGYYEQYF
cdr3_nt: TGTGCCAGTAGTATTAGCGGCGGATACTACGAGCAGTACTTC

d_call: -
j_call: TRBJ2-4
v_call: TRBV20-1
clone_size: -
cdr3_aa: CSAPPGFTDKNIQYF
cdr3_nt: TGCAGTGCCCCCCCGGGATTTACGGACAAAAACATTCAGTACTTC

d_call: -
j_call: TRBJ2-1
v_call: TRBV2
clone_size: few
cdr3_aa: CASTHRVYHNEQFF
cdr3_nt: TGTGCCAGCACCCACAGGGTTTATCACAATGAGCAGTTCTTC

d_call: TRBD2
j_call: TRBJ2-7
v_call: TRBV4-1
clone_size: once
cdr3_aa: CASIRLAVSYEQYF
cdr3_nt: TGCGCCAGCATTCGGCTAGCGGTCTCCTACGAGCAGTACTTC

d_call: -
j_call: TRBJ2-1
v_call: TRBV10-1
clone_size: few
cdr3_aa: CASSDATGRPGNEQFF
cdr3_nt: TGCGCCAGCAGTGATGCGACAGGCCGGCCCGGCAATGAGCAGTTCTTC

d_call: -
j_call: TRBJ2-2
v_call: TRBV14
clone_size: few
cdr3_aa: CASSQGAHLNTGELFF
cdr3_nt: TGTGCCAGCAGCCAAGGTGCACACCTGAACACCGGGGAGCTGTTTTTT

d_call: -
j_call: TRBJ2-1
v_call: TRBV3-1
clone_size: once
cdr3_aa: CASSQAGHEQFF
cdr3_nt: TGTGCCAGCAGCCAAGCGGGACATGAGCAGTTCTTC

d_call: -
j_call: TRBJ2-1
v_call: TRBV2
clone_size: -
cdr3_aa: CASKESWDDEQFF
cdr3_nt: TGTGCCAGCAAAGAGTCCTGGGACGATGAGCAGTTCTTC